This T cell receptor (beta chain) stems from a study of T cells in Graves' hyperthyroidism and ophthalmopathy. Points from the study as a whole: The majority of expanded thyroid clonotypes above 0.001 also appeared in blood.

The V and J ends lost 2 bases and 6 bases respectively, with 14 bases between them. CDR3 length: 15 amino acids. Researchers amplified the TCR beta CDR3 regions from RNA transcripts. The HTBI primer set was used in a first-round RT-PCR of the TCR CDR3. TCRdb re-called the multiplex PCR reads through MiXCR, storing one row per CDR3 protein. The table lists about 360,000 distinct CDR3 sequences, 13% of them singletons, with 20% to 25% in the top ten. A note on this clonotype: Its antigen is currently unknown.

J is TRBJ2-4 and V is TRBV12-3 or TRBV12-4; unclear D gene. This TCR was recovered from a man aged 25 to 40 with Graves' hyperthyroidism that later progressed to Graves' ophthalmopathy. Sequencing used blood. DNA of the CDR3: TGTGCCAGCAGTTTAACGGCAAGGGTCGGAAACATTCAGTACTTC. Encoded protein: CASSLTARVGNIQYF.